The 8 T cell receptor beta chains below were found in one sample sequenced in a study of brain T cells in children with intractable seizures. Sequenced by immunoSEQ multiplex PCR; TCRdb stores in-frame clones only, minus some. The data show fewer than 150,000 clones, roughly 94% seen once. The sequenced sample was peripheral blood, obtained at surgery. The receptors were gathered from a boy younger than two with hemimegalencephaly and intractable seizures.

V and J are TRBV7-2 and TRBJ2-1; possibly TRBD1 or TRBD2 for D (5 bases each). The CDR3 covers 16 residues. CDR1 and CDR2 (germline): SGHTA, FQGNSA. Trimming removed 3 bases at V and 9 bases at J, with 21 bases between. The CDR3: CASSLGGWGSQGEQFF. The CDR3 DNA reads as TGTGCCAGCAGCTTGGGCGGGTGGGGATCTCAGGGTGAGCAGTTCTTC.

The rearrangement uses TRBV30 and TRBJ1-3; the match to TRBD1 covers 9 bases. V shed 5 bases and J 2 bases; nucleotides not matched to a gene: 4. The CDR3 runs 14 residues. CDR1 is GTSNPN, CDR2 SVGIG, per germline (reference sequence). The CDR3 nucleotides read TGTGCCTGGTCCCGGACAGGGGCTGGAAACACCATATATTTT. Translated, it gives CAWSRTGAGNTIYF.

The V gene is TRBV7-3, the J gene TRBJ2-1; 14 bases align to TRBD2. This CDR3 region has 18 residues. Germline trimming cut 3 bases from V and 8 bases from J; bases unmatched to any gene: 12. The germline V gene has CDR1 SGHTA and CDR2 FQGTGA. This CDR3 is CASSLNHLGLAGEDEQFF. DNA for the CDR3: TGTGCCAGCAGCTTGAACCACCTGGGACTAGCGGGAGAAGATGAGCAGTTCTTC.

The V and J genes are TRBV19 and TRBJ2-1; D is ambiguous. The CDR3 sequence is 17 residues long. Trimming cost V 5 bases and J 0 bases, with 17 bases left between them. Germline V gene lookup returns CDR1 LNHDA and CDR2 SQIVND (reference sequence). CDR3 DNA sequence: TGTGCCAGTAGTCCCTCCCCCGTGAGGAGCTCCTACAATGAGCAGTTCTTC. Amino acids: CASSPSPVRSSYNEQFF.

The V call is TRBV9, the J call TRBJ2-3; 8 bases fit TRBD2. In germline, CDR1 is SGDLS, CDR2 YYNGEE. Trimming took 0 bases from V and 2 from J; bases not matched to a gene: 5. The CDR3 runs 16 residues. The CDR3 here is CASSVGAAGDTDTQYF. The CDR3 DNA reads TGTGCCAGCAGCGTAGGCGCAGCGGGGGACACAGATACGCAGTATTTT.

J is TRBJ1-1 and V is TRBV7-9, with 9 bases that match TRBD1. V gave up 5 bases and J gave up 11 bases; unmatched junction bases: 15. The CDR3 loop spans 15 amino acids. Germline V lookup: CDR1 SEHNR, CDR2 FQNEAQ (reference sequence). CDR3 sequence: CASSRDDRGTAFAFF. CDR3 sequence (DNA): TGTGCCAGCAGCCGAGACGACAGGGGGACCGCGTTTGCTTTCTTT.

V and J are TRBV9 and TRBJ2-7; 11 bases fit TRBD2. CDR1 SGDLS and CDR2 YYNGEE come from the germline V gene. The CDR3 loop spans 14 amino acids. J gave up 7 bases and V 2 bases, and 5 bases lay outside the gene matches. The CDR3 reads CASSVSGRALEQYF. The CDR3 nucleotides read TGTGCCAGCAGCGTTAGCGGGAGGGCCTTGGAGCAGTACTTC.

This clone has a single count. The chain carries TRBV19 and TRBJ2-4; D is unresolved. Germline CDR1 is LNHDA and CDR2 is SQIVND (reference sequence). The V gene lost 0 bases and the J gene lost 13 bases, with 13 bases spanning the gap. This CDR3 region has 13 residues. DNA for the CDR3: TGTGCCAGTAGTATAGATTCGGACGGGCAACAGTACTTC. It yields the protein CASSIDSDGQQYF.